Below, 29 T cell receptor beta chains from the same sample are listed, as sequenced in a study of blood T cell repertoires in COVID-19. Sequencing used immunoSEQ multiplex PCR; TCRdb keeps in-frame clones, though not all of them. The sample consists of 150,000 to 200,000 clones, around 80% of them appearing once. What was sequenced was peripheral blood. These receptors all stem from a woman of 80 years or more with COVID-19, enrolled during active disease.

About this clone: The identical CDR3 is also encoded by other nucleotide sequences in the sample. The rearrangement joins TRBV5-1 to TRBJ2-7; the match to TRBD1 covers 10 bases. Germline V gene data show CDR1 as SGHRS and CDR2 as YFSETQ. The CDR3 is made up of 14 amino acids. Trimming removed 0 bases from V and 7 bases from J; junction bases left unmatched: 4. The CDR3 region has the DNA TGCGCCAGCAGCTTGGGACAGGGGGCTCGGGAGCAGTACTTC. Its translation: CASSLGQGAREQYF.

The chain recombines TRBV4-2 with TRBJ2-7; 7 positions match TRBD1. V dropped 5 bases and J dropped 4; count of bases not matched to a gene: 2. The length of the CDR3 is 12 residues. CDR1 is LGHNA and CDR2 is YNFKEQ in the germline V gene. In DNA form, the CDR3 reads TGTGCCAGCAGCAAGGGACAGTACGAGCAGTACTTC. Translating it yields CASSKGQYEQYF.

This chain joins TRBV9 and TRBJ1-1; D uncertain. Looked up from germline, CDR1 is SGDLS and CDR2 is YYNGEE. Trimming removed 4 bases at V and 1 base at J, with 11 bases between. This CDR3 spans 14 amino acids. The CDR3 loop is CASSSQMSNTEAFF. The CDR3 DNA follows: TGTGCCAGCAGCTCCCAGATGTCGAACACTGAAGCTTTCTTT.

This clone was seen only once. The V gene is TRBV7-2, the J gene TRBJ2-7, with 13 bases identical to TRBD2. The CDR3 runs 15 residues. Trimming cost V 3 bases and J 7 bases; bases outside gene matches: 6. Per the germline V gene, CDR1 is SGHTA and CDR2 is FQGNSA. CDR3 in DNA: TGTGCCAGCAGCTTCGGACTAGCGGGGGCTAAGGAGCAGTACTTC. Residues: CASSFGLAGAKEQYF.

The genes are TRBV9 and TRBJ1-6; 7 bases are a match to TRBD1. With V trimmed by 2 bases and J by 9 bases, 5 bases remained unmatched. The CDR3 spans 14 residues. CDR1 and CDR2 (germline): SGDLS, YYNGEE. Here the CDR3 reads CASSVRQGGSPLHF. The CDR3 nucleotides read TGTGCCAGCAGCGTCAGACAGGGTGGTTCACCCCTCCACTTT.

This clone has just one count. V and J are TRBV11-2 and TRBJ1-2; 11 bases align to TRBD1. Germline values: CDR1 SGHAT, CDR2 FQNNGV. The V gene end was trimmed by 4 bases and the J gene end by 4 bases; junction bases not matched to a gene: 11. The CDR3 extends over 17 amino acids. The CDR3 is CASSSTPPGQGGYGYTF. The CDR3, as DNA: TGTGCCAGCAGCTCCACACCGCCGGGACAGGGGGGCTATGGCTACACCTTC.

This clone has just a few counts. The chain recombines TRBV19 with TRBJ2-7; TRBD2 aligns across 11 bases. CDR3 length equals 15 residues. Germline V gene sequence: CDR1 LNHDA, CDR2 SQIVND (reference sequence). The V segment lost 5 bases and the J segment 2 bases; nucleotides outside the gene matches: 5. The DNA of the CDR3 is TGTGCCAGTAGTTCACTAGCGGGGGTCCCCTACGAGCAGTACTTC. Translated: CASSSLAGVPYEQYF.

This clone has only one observation. The chain combines TRBV24-1 with TRBJ2-3, with D possibly TRBD2 on 5 matching bases. The CDR3 extends over 13 amino acids. V lost 4 bases and J 6 bases, leaving 10 bases between the germline ends. CDR1 is KGHDR, CDR2 SFDVKD, per germline. CDR3 region: CATSEPRGDTQYF. CDR3 DNA sequence: TGTGCCACCAGTGAGCCCCGCGGGGATACGCAGTATTTT.

V gene TRBV7-2 combines with J gene TRBJ2-5, with TRBD2 matching 7 bases. The germline gives CDR1 SGHTA, CDR2 FQGNSA. J was trimmed by 5 bases and V by 5 bases; bases with no gene match: 11. The CDR3 has 15 amino acids. The CDR3 DNA sequence: TGTGCCAGCAGCCCCCGGGCGGGGCGGGGGGAGACCCAGTACTTC. Translated, it gives CASSPRAGRGETQYF.

The rearrangement joins TRBV11-1 to TRBJ2-1; the match to TRBD1 covers 7 bases. CDR1 is SGHAT and CDR2 is FQDESV in the germline V gene (reference sequence). This CDR3 has 14 amino acids. V lost 1 base, J lost 7 bases, and 4 bases stayed unmatched. CDR3 sequence: CASSLESRGNEQFF. The DNA for the CDR3 is TGTGCCAGCAGCTTAGAATCCAGGGGGAATGAGCAGTTCTTC.

V and J are TRBV3-1 (or the pseudogene TRBV3-2) and TRBJ1-2, with 10 bases that match TRBD1. The CDR3 has 18 residues. Germline trimming cut 0 bases from V and 7 bases from J; bases unmatched to any gene: 14. The V gene's germline CDR1 is LGHDT and CDR2 YNNKEL (reference sequence). CDR3: CASSQDLPRQGAMGGYTF. CDR3 in DNA: TGTGCCAGCAGCCAAGATCTCCCGAGACAGGGGGCGATGGGTGGCTACACCTTC.

The chain is built from TRBV30 and TRBJ2-3, with TRBD2 matching over 10 bases. There are 15 residues in the CDR3. Germline CDR1 GTSNPN, CDR2 SVGIG (reference sequence). V trimming: 0 bases; J trimming: 2 bases; junction bases outside the gene matches: 2. The CDR3 spells CAWSVGLADTDTQYF. DNA for the CDR3: TGTGCCTGGAGTGTAGGACTAGCGGACACAGATACGCAGTATTTT.

This clone was picked up a small number of times. The gene calls are TRBV3-1 (or the pseudogene TRBV3-2) and TRBJ1-4; D is unresolved. V gave up 0 bases and J gave up 11 bases, with 10 bases separating them. The CDR3 is made up of 13 amino acids. CDR1 and CDR2 from the germline V gene are LGHDT and YNNKEL (reference sequence). The CDR3 sequence: CASSQDLELKLFF. The CDR3 bases are TGTGCCAGCAGCCAAGATCTCGAGCTGAAACTGTTTTTT.

J is TRBJ2-3 and V is TRBV6-1; D is unresolved. The CDR3 length is 15 residues. Germline V gene lookup returns CDR1 MNHNS and CDR2 SASEGT. V was cut by 3 bases and J by 2 bases, with 12 bases left in between. This chain's CDR3 is CASSETEALTDTQYF. As DNA, the CDR3 is TGTGCCAGCAGTGAGACCGAGGCCCTCACAGATACGCAGTATTTT.

This sequence joins TRBV7-2 and TRBJ2-3, with 9 bases matching TRBD2. Germline CDR1 is SGHTA and CDR2 is FQGNSA. This CDR3 comprises 16 residues. Trimming took 1 base from V and 4 from J; bases not matched to a gene: 6. CDR3 protein: CASSLGGGRAADTQYF. CDR3 sequence (DNA): TGTGCCAGCAGCTTAGGTGGCGGGAGGGCCGCAGATACGCAGTATTTT.

The chain has TRBV5-1 and TRBJ2-3, with 7 bases that match TRBD2. CDR3 length equals 17 residues. The ends lost 4 bases at V and 3 bases at J; junction bases unmatched: 14. CDR1 is SGHRS and CDR2 is YFSETQ in the germline V gene. CDR3 region: CASSHRISGGETDTQYF. The CDR3 DNA follows: TGCGCCAGCAGCCACCGAATTTCGGGGGGAGAAACAGATACGCAGTATTTT.

V is TRBV5-1 and J is TRBJ2-3; TRBD2 matches at 15 bases. The V gene end was trimmed by 3 bases and the J gene end by 0 bases; junction bases not matched to a gene: 2. The length of the CDR3 is 17 residues. CDR1 SGHRS and CDR2 YFSETQ come from the germline V gene. The CDR3 spells CASSSGTSGRSTDTQYF. Here the CDR3 DNA reads TGCGCCAGCAGCTCCGGGACTAGCGGGAGGAGCACAGATACGCAGTATTTT.

The chain recombines TRBV4-1 with TRBJ2-2; D is ambiguous. V was clipped by 4 bases and J by 7 bases, with 16 bases between them. The CDR3 contains 15 residues. Germline V lookup: CDR1 MGHRA, CDR2 YSYEKL. As DNA, the CDR3 is TGCGCCAGCAGCCGCACGCCCCTGGCTGTCGGGGAGCTGTTTTTT. This gives the protein CASSRTPLAVGELFF.

The CDR3 bases are TGTGCCACCAGTGTTGCGGGAGGTAATGATGAGCAGTTCTTC. Its protein product is CATSVAGGNDEQFF. This chain links TRBV24-1 with TRBJ2-1, with 8 nucleotides matching TRBD2. Losses at the gene ends were 5 bases for V and 8 bases for J; bases not matched to a gene: 7. This CDR3 comprises 14 residues. Germline V gene sequence: CDR1 KGHDR, CDR2 SFDVKD.

The chain employs TRBV5-8 and TRBJ1-2, with 12 bases lining up with TRBD1. Germline loops: CDR1 SGHTS, CDR2 YDEGEE. Germline trimming cut 3 bases from V and 4 bases from J; bases unmatched to any gene: 4. CDR3 length equals 15 residues. The CDR3 is CASSWGQGAGYGYTF. CDR3 DNA: TGTGCCAGCAGCTGGGGACAGGGGGCCGGCTATGGCTACACCTTC.

The chain is built from TRBV4-3 and TRBJ2-7; weak D call: TRBD2 (5 bases). This CDR3 comprises 14 residues. Trimming stripped 3 bases from V and 0 bases from J, with 9 bases between. Per the germline V gene, CDR1 is LGHNA and CDR2 is YSLEER. The CDR3 sequence is CASSQSGYSYEQYF. DNA for the CDR3: TGCGCCAGCAGCCAGAGCGGATACTCCTACGAGCAGTACTTC.

This clone was seen ten or more times. The chain combines TRBV2 with TRBJ1-2, with a tentative D call TRBD1 (5 bases). Trimming pared 6 bases from V and 7 bases from J, leaving 18 bases between. The germline V gene has CDR1 SNHLY and CDR2 FYNNEI. CDR3 length: 14 amino acids. CDR3 region: CASSPTGGEGGYTF. CDR3 DNA sequence: TGTGCCAGCAGCCCAACCGGGGGGGAGGGTGGCTACACCTTC.

The chain has TRBV5-1 and TRBJ2-4, with D tentatively TRBD1 (7 bases). The CDR3 consists of 14 residues. Germline CDR1 is SGHRS and CDR2 is YFSETQ. The V gene lost 7 bases and the J gene lost 6 bases, with 17 bases spanning the gap. The DNA for the CDR3 is TGCGCCAGCTCCGCGGGACAGCCCGCAAACATTCAGTACTTC. It translates to CASSAGQPANIQYF. Based on the CDR3 plus reference TRBV5-1 and TRBJ2-4, the full variable domain is KAGVTQTPRYLIKTRGQQVTLSCSPISGHRSVSWYQQTPGQGLQFLFEYFSETQRNKGNFPGRFSGRQFSNSRSEMNVSTLELGDSALYLCASSAGQPANIQYFGAGTRLSVL.

This chain connects TRBV5-4 to TRBJ2-3; D not resolved. The CDR3 is made up of 14 amino acids. Germline CDR1 is SGHNT and CDR2 is YYREEE (reference sequence). V was shortened by 0 bases and J by 2 bases, with 7 bases between the two germline ends. CDR3 sequence: CASSLVGSTDTQYF. The CDR3, as DNA: TGTGCCAGCAGCTTGGTCGGGTCCACAGATACGCAGTATTTT.

The chain is built from TRBV7-9 and TRBJ2-1; 10 positions match TRBD2. The CDR3 is made up of 15 amino acids. Trimming at V came to 1 base and at J to 11 bases, leaving 8 bases not matched to a gene. Per the germline V gene, CDR1 is SEHNR and CDR2 is FQNEAQ (reference sequence). In nucleotides, the CDR3 is TGTGCCAGCAGCTTAGTGGTAGCGGGAGGTGTTCAGCAGTTCTTC. This gives the protein CASSLVVAGGVQQFF.

The genes are TRBV10-3 and TRBJ1-1; D possibly corresponds to TRBD1 (6 bases). The CDR3 length is 16 residues. V shed 3 bases and J shed 1 base, with 15 bases lying between them. Germline V CDR1 and CDR2: ENHRY, SYGVKD. CDR3 region: CAISDGGAPGNTEAFF. The CDR3 DNA sequence: TGTGCCATCAGTGATGGGGGGGCGCCGGGGAACACTGAAGCTTTCTTT.

The V and J genes are TRBV7-2 and TRBJ2-7; 8 nucleotides match TRBD2. Germline loops: CDR1 SGHTA, CDR2 FQGNSA. V was pared by 1 base and J by 3 bases, with 5 bases of the junction left unmatched. This CDR3 spans 15 amino acids. CDR3 bases: TGTGCCAGCAGCTTAGGACTAGCGCTCCGCTACGAGCAGTACTTC. Translated, it gives CASSLGLALRYEQYF.

This rearrangement joins TRBV7-9 to TRBJ2-1, with TRBD2 matching over 12 bases. This CDR3 contains 16 residues. Germline CDR1 reads SEHNR; CDR2 reads FQNEAQ (reference sequence). Trimming took 1 base from V and 10 from J; bases not matched to a gene: 8. DNA of the CDR3: TGTGCCAGCAGCTTAGGAACTAGCGGGAGGAGCAGGGAGCAGTTCTTC. It encodes CASSLGTSGRSREQFF.

CDR3 amino acids: CASTISKGRDLSNEQFF. The CDR3 DNA sequence: TGTGCCAGCACCATATCCAAAGGGAGGGACCTATCCAATGAGCAGTTCTTC. J is TRBJ2-1 and V is TRBV7-6, with 7 bases aligning to TRBD2. Losses at the gene ends were 7 bases for V and 6 bases for J; bases not matched to a gene: 18. Per germline, CDR1 SGHVS and CDR2 FNYEAQ. The CDR3 has 17 amino acids.